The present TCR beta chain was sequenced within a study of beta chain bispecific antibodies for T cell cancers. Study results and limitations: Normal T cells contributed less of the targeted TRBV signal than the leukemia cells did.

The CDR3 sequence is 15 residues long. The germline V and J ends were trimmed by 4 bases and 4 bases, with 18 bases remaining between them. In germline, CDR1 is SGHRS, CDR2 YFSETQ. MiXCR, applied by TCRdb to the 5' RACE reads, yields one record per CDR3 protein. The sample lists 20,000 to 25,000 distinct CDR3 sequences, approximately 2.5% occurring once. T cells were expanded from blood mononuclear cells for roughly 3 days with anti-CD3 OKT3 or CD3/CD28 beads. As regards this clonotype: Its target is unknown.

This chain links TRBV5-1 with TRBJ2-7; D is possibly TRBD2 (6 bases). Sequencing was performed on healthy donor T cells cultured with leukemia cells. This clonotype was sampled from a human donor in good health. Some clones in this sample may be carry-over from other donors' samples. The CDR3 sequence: CASSTAGTGTYEQYF. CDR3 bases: TGCGCCAGCAGCACAGCCGGGACGGGGACTTACGAGCAGTACTTC.